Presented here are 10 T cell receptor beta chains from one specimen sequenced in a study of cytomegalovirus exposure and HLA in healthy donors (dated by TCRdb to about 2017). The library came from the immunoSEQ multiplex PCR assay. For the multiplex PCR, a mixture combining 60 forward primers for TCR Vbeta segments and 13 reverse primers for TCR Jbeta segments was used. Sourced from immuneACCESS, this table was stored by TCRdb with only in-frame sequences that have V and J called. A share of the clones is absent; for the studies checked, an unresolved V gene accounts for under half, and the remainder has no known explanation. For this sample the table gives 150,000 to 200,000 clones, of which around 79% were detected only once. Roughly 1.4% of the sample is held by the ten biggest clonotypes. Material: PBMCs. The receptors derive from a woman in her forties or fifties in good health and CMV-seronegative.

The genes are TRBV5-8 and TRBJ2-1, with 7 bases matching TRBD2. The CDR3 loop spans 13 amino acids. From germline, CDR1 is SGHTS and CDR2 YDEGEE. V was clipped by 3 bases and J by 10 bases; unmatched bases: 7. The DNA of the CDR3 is TGTGCCAGCAGCTCCTTGGCGGGAGTGGAGCAGTTCTTC. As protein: CASSSLAGVEQFF.

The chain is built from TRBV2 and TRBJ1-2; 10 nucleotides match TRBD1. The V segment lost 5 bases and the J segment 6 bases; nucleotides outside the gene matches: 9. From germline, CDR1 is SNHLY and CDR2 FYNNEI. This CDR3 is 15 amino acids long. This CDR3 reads CASSPVRGQGHGYTF. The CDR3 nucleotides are TGTGCCAGCAGTCCCGTCCGGGGACAGGGGCATGGCTACACCTTC.

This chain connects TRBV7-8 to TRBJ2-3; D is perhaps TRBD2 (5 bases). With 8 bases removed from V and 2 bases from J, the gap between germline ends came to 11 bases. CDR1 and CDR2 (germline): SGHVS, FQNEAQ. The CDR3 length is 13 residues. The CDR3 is CASRRELTDTQYF. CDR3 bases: TGTGCCAGCCGAAGGGAGCTCACAGATACGCAGTATTTT.

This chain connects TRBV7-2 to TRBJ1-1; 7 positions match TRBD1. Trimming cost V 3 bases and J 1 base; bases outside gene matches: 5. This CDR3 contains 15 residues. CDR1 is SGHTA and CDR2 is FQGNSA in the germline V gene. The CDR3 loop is CASSLWRGRNTEAFF. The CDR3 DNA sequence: TGTGCCAGCAGCTTGTGGAGGGGGCGGAACACTGAAGCTTTCTTT.

CDR3 in DNA: TGTGCCAGCAGCTTGGTCAGGGGGCGCTTCTATGGCTACACCTTC. Translated: CASSLVRGRFYGYTF. The chain has TRBV5-6 and TRBJ1-2; 8 bases are shared with TRBD1. The CDR3 is made up of 15 amino acids. Germline assignment: CDR1 SGHDT and CDR2 YYEEEE. V trimming: 0 bases; J trimming: 4 bases; junction bases outside the gene matches: 5.

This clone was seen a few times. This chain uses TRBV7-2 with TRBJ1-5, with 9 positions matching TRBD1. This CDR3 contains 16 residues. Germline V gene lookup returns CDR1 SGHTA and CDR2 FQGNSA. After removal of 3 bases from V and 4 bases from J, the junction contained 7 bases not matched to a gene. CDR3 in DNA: TGTGCCAGCAGCTTTGCCGGGACAGGGAAGAATCAGCCCCAGCATTTT. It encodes CASSFAGTGKNQPQHF.

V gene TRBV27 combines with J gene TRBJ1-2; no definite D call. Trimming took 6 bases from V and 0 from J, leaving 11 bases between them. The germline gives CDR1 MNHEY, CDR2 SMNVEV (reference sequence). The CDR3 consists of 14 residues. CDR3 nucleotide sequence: TGTGCCAGCAGGTTTATAAGCACTAACTATGGCTACACCTTC. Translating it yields CASRFISTNYGYTF.

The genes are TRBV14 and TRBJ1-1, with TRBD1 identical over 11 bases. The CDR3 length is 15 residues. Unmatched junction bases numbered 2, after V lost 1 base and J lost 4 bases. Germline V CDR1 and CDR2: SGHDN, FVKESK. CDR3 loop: CASSQGGTGGTEAFF. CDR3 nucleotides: TGTGCCAGCAGCCAAGGTGGGACAGGGGGCACTGAAGCTTTCTTT.

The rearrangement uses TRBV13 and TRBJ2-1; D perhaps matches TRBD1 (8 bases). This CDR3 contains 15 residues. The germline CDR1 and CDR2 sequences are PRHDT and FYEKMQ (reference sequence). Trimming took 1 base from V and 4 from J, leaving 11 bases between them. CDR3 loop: CASSLDRGGYNEQFF. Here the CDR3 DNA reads TGTGCCAGCAGCTTAGACAGGGGGGGATACAATGAGCAGTTCTTC.

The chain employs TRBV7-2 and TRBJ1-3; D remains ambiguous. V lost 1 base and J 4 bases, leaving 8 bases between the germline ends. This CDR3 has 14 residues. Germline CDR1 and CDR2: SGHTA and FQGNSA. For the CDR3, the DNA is TGTGCCAGCAGCTTAGTTCCAGGAGGAAACACCATATATTTT. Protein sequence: CASSLVPGGNTIYF.